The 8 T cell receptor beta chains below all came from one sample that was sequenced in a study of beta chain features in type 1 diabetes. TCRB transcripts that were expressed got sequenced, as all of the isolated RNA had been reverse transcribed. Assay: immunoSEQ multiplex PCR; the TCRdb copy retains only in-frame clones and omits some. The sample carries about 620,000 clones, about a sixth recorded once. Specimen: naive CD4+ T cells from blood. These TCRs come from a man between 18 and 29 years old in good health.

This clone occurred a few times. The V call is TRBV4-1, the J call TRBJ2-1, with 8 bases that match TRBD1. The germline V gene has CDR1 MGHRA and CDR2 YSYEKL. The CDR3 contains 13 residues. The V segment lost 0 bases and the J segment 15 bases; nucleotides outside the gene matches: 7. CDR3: CASSQEATGTGFF. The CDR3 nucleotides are TGCGCCAGCAGCCAAGAGGCGACCGGGACAGGGTTCTTC.

The DNA of the CDR3 is TGCGCCAGCAGCTTGCCATCTAGCGACCTAGCCAAAAACATTCAGTACTTC. It is translated as CASSLPSSDLAKNIQYF. The rearrangement uses TRBV5-1 and TRBJ2-4; D perhaps matches TRBD2 (6 bases). The V end was cut by 1 base, the J end by 0 bases, with 14 bases between. CDR1 SGHRS and CDR2 YFSETQ come from the germline V gene. This CDR3 spans 17 amino acids.

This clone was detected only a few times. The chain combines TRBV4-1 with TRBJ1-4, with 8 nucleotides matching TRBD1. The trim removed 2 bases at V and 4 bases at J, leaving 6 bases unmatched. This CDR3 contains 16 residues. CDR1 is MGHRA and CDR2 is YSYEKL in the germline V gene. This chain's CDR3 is CASSQPGTGLNEKLFF. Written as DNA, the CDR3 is TGCGCCAGCAGCCAACCCGGGACAGGTCTTAATGAAAAACTGTTTTTT.

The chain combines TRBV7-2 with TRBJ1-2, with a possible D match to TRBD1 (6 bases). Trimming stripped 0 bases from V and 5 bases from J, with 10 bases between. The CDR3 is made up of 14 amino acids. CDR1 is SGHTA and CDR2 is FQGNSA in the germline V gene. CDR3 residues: CASSLAGQRYGYTF. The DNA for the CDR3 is TGTGCCAGCAGCTTAGCTGGACAGAGGTATGGCTACACCTTC.

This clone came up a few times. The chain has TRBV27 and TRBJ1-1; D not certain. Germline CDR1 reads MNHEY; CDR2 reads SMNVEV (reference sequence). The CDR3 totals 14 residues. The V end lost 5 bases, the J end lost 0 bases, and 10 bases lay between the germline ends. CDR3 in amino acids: CASSAQVMNTEAFF. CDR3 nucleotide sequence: TGTGCCAGCAGTGCGCAGGTCATGAACACTGAAGCTTTCTTT.

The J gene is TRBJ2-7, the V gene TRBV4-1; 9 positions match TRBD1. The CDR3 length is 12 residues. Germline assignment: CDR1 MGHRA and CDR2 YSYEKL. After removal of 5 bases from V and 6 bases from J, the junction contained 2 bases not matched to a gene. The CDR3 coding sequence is TGCGCCAGCAGCTTGGACAGGGGCGAGCAGTACTTC. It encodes CASSLDRGEQYF.

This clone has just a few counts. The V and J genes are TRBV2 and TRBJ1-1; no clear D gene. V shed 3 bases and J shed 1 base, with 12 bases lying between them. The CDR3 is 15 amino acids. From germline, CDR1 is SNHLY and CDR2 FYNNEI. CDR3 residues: CASSDRVTGNTEAFF. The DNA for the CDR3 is TGTGCCAGCAGTGATAGGGTCACGGGGAACACTGAAGCTTTCTTT.

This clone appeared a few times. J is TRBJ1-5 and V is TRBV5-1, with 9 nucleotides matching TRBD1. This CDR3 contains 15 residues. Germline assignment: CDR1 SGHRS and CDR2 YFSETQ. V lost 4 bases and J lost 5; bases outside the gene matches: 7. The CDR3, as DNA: TGCGCCAGCAGCGCCGGGACAGGGTTCTATCAGCCCCAGCATTTT. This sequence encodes CASSAGTGFYQPQHF. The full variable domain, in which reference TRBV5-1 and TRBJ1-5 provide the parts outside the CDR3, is KAGVTQTPRYLIKTRGQQVTLSCSPISGHRSVSWYQQTPGQGLQFLFEYFSETQRNKGNFPGRFSGRQFSNSRSEMNVSTLELGDSALYLCASSAGTGFYQPQHFGDGTRLSIL.